This TCR beta chain derives from a study of metastatic and nonmetastatic thyroid tumors. The study, taken as a whole, reports: Reported TCR beta diversity, measured in blood and tumor, was significantly higher for malignant thyroid tumors than for benign nodules.

The CDR3 is made up of 17 amino acids. The germline CDR1 and CDR2 sequences are KGHSH and LQKENI. Trimming at V came to 2 bases and at J to 5 bases, leaving 12 bases not matched to a gene. This clone turned up a few times. Its antigen is undetermined. No patient received treatment before thyroid surgery. As originally analysed: The study took CDR3 differences across clinicopathological groups and made a distant-metastasis classifier for papillary thyroid cancer from them. TCRdb re-called clones via MiXCR from the PCR reads. The V and J calls and clone size are TCRdb's, not the authors'. The data show fewer than 5,500 clones, over 30% seen once.

The chain links TRBV18 to TRBJ1-2; 9 bases map to TRBD1. This receptor was identified in a female donor with papillary thyroid cancer or a benign thyroid nodule (not recorded which). Some clones in this sample may be carry-over from other donors' samples. The sample was adjacent normal tissue. CDR3 in amino acids: CASSPNAPGQGVYGYTF. The DNA for the CDR3 is TGTGCCAGCTCACCAAACGCCCCGGGACAGGGAGTTTATGGCTACACCTTC.